The 17 T cell receptor beta chains in this list originate from one sample, sequenced in a study of shared clonotypes between healthy human individuals. Sequencing used immunoSEQ multiplex PCR; TCRdb keeps in-frame clones, though not all of them. This sample yields roughly 2 million clones, of which around 95% are seen a single time; roughly 0.13% belongs to the top ten. Sequenced sample: naive CD4+ T cells sorted from blood. Subset meaning: CD45RA+ positively selected. The receptors shown here come from a man aged 18 to 30 in good health.

The gene calls are TRBV28 and TRBJ2-1; 9 bases are a match to TRBD2. V dropped 6 bases and J dropped 2; count of bases not matched to a gene: 8. The CDR3 loop spans 16 amino acids. Per the germline V gene, CDR1 is MDHEN and CDR2 is SYDVKM. Written as DNA, the CDR3 is TGTGCCAGCAGCCGCGGGGGGGCGAATCCCTACAATGAGCAGTTCTTC. This gives the protein CASSRGGANPYNEQFF.

The V call is TRBV4-1, the J call TRBJ2-5; TRBD1 agrees at 11 bases. With 5 bases clipped from V and 2 bases from J, the junction kept 7 bases outside the gene matches. Germline values: CDR1 MGHRA, CDR2 YSYEKL. The CDR3 contains 16 residues. The CDR3 sequence: CASSSGQGALQETQYF. The CDR3 region has the DNA TGCGCCAGCAGCAGCGGACAGGGGGCCCTTCAAGAGACCCAGTACTTC.

In regard to this clone: This same CDR3 is encoded by further DNA sequences in the sample. The chain joins TRBV4-1 to TRBJ2-2; 7 bases match TRBD2. The CDR3 extends over 14 amino acids. Germline V gene lookup returns CDR1 MGHRA and CDR2 YSYEKL. V gave up 0 bases and J gave up 5 bases; unmatched junction bases: 0. CDR3 nucleotides: TGCGCCAGCAGCCAAGACGGGGGGACCGGGGAGCTGTTTTTT. Its protein product is CASSQDGGTGELFF.

The V call is TRBV19, the J call TRBJ1-4, with a possible D match to TRBD1 (6 bases). The CDR3 has 14 amino acids. Trimming shortened V by 3 bases and J by 8 bases, and 13 bases separated the two germline ends. Germline V gene lookup returns CDR1 LNHDA and CDR2 SQIVND (reference sequence). CDR3: CASSMGALGEKLFF. The CDR3 coding sequence is TGTGCCAGTAGTATGGGGGCACTGGGGGAAAAACTGTTTTTT.

The chain recombines TRBV5-8 with TRBJ2-3; D gene ambiguous. The CDR3 loop spans 12 amino acids. Germline loops: CDR1 SGHTS, CDR2 YDEGEE. The V end lost 10 bases, the J end lost 0 bases, and 9 bases lay between the germline ends. The CDR3 is CAGQASTDTQYF. Written as DNA, the CDR3 is TGTGCCGGGCAAGCTAGCACAGATACGCAGTATTTT.

The chain carries TRBV6-5 and TRBJ2-7, with a tentative D call TRBD1 (6 bases). Per germline, CDR1 MNHEY and CDR2 SVGAGI. CDR3 size: 14 residues. V was trimmed by 6 bases and J by 3 bases, leaving 15 bases between them. The CDR3 spells CASSPTTGFYEQYF. Written as DNA, the CDR3 is TGTGCCAGCAGCCCAACCACAGGGTTCTACGAGCAGTACTTC.

This rearrangement joins TRBV28 to TRBJ2-5; 10 bases agree with TRBD2. This CDR3 is 15 amino acids long. Germline CDR1 is MDHEN and CDR2 is SYDVKM. The V gene end was trimmed by 2 bases and the J gene end by 2 bases; junction bases not matched to a gene: 2. As DNA, the CDR3 is TGTGCCAGCAGTTTAAATAGCGGGGGGCAAGAGACCCAGTACTTC. Translating it yields CASSLNSGGQETQYF.

This clone was seen just once. The chain links TRBV10-3 to TRBJ2-3; 10 bases map to TRBD2. CDR3 length equals 15 residues. V trimming: 10 bases; J trimming: 4 bases; junction bases outside the gene matches: 11. Germline-derived CDR1 and CDR2 are ENHRY and SYGVKD. The CDR3 DNA reads TGTGCCAGCTCCTCTAGCGGGGGACGGGCAGATACGCAGTATTTT. Residues: CASSSSGGRADTQYF.

The CDR3 region has the DNA TGCGCCAGCAGCCTTACTAGCGGGAGGGCTAGGGAGCTGTTTTTT. Residues: CASSLTSGRARELFF. V usage is TRBV4-3 and J usage is TRBJ2-2, with 13 bases lining up with TRBD2. With 4 bases clipped from V and 9 bases from J, the junction kept 5 bases outside the gene matches. CDR1 is LGHNA and CDR2 is YSLEER in the germline V gene. This CDR3 spans 15 amino acids.

The rearrangement links TRBV19 to TRBJ1-6; unclear D gene. The CDR3 runs 21 residues. Germline CDR1 reads LNHDA; CDR2 reads SQIVND (reference sequence). Trimming pared 3 bases from V and 7 bases from J, leaving 31 bases between. The DNA for the CDR3 is TGTGCCAGTAGTATGTTGTCCGGTGGCCGTCCCCCCGCCACCGTAAATTCACCCCTCCACTTT. It is translated as CASSMLSGGRPPATVNSPLHF.

The chain combines TRBV4-3 with TRBJ2-1, with 8 bases lining up with TRBD2. V gave up 1 base and J gave up 3 bases; unmatched junction bases: 8. Germline CDR1 and CDR2: LGHNA and YSLEER. This CDR3 has 17 residues. CDR3 protein: CASSQGLAQVGYNEQFF. In nucleotides, the CDR3 is TGCGCCAGCAGCCAAGGACTAGCGCAGGTCGGCTACAATGAGCAGTTCTTC.

This chain joins TRBV7-9 and TRBJ1-2; TRBD1 is a possible D gene (5 bases). Germline assignment: CDR1 SEHNR and CDR2 FQNEAQ (reference sequence). V gave up 10 bases and J gave up 12 bases, with 21 bases separating them. This CDR3 has 12 residues. The CDR3 sequence: CATANGRGKDTF. The DNA of the CDR3 is TGTGCCACCGCGAATGGAAGGGGCAAAGACACCTTC.

The chain carries TRBV27 and TRBJ2-1; TRBD1 might be the D (5 bases). CDR1 MNHEY and CDR2 SMNVEV come from the germline V gene (reference sequence). There are 16 residues in the CDR3. Trimming pared 8 bases from V and 6 bases from J, leaving 23 bases between. CDR3 in amino acids: CASYHQRAGSGNEQFF. CDR3 coding DNA: TGTGCCAGCTACCATCAACGGGCAGGGTCTGGCAATGAGCAGTTCTTC.

The V gene is TRBV27, the J gene TRBJ2-1; TRBD1 aligns across 9 bases. The CDR3 has 16 amino acids. The V gene's germline CDR1 is MNHEY and CDR2 SMNVEV (reference sequence). V was clipped by 5 bases and J by 8 bases; unmatched bases: 13. This chain's CDR3 is CASSPLGQGKSDEQFF. The CDR3 bases are TGTGCCAGCAGTCCCCTGGGACAGGGAAAGTCAGATGAGCAGTTCTTC.

V gene TRBV19 combines with J gene TRBJ1-1, with D unclear. From germline, CDR1 is LNHDA and CDR2 SQIVND (reference sequence). The CDR3 contains 12 residues. V lost 4 bases and J 3 bases, leaving 6 bases between the germline ends. Here the CDR3 reads CASSSQYTEAFF. Written as DNA, the CDR3 is TGTGCCAGTAGTAGTCAGTACACTGAAGCTTTCTTT.

This chain connects TRBV11-2 to TRBJ1-1; a weak D match, TRBD1 (5 bases). This CDR3 comprises 16 residues. The V gene lost 5 bases and the J gene lost 2 bases, with 18 bases spanning the gap. Germline CDR1 is SGHAT and CDR2 is FQNNGV. CDR3 coding DNA: TGTGCCAGCAGCGCACGTTGGGGCATGGGAAACACTGAAGCTTTCTTT. Protein sequence: CASSARWGMGNTEAFF.

The rearrangement uses TRBV5-1 and TRBJ1-5; D possibly corresponds to TRBD1 (5 bases). Germline CDR1 is SGHRS and CDR2 is YFSETQ. There are 15 residues in the CDR3. The V end lost 2 bases, the J end lost 1 base, and 10 bases lay between the germline ends. Here the CDR3 reads CASSLSWGSNQPQHF. CDR3 in DNA: TGCGCCAGCAGCTTAAGCTGGGGGAGCAATCAGCCCCAGCATTTT.